A selection of T cell receptor beta chains follows, all from one sample in a study of cytomegalovirus exposure and HLA in healthy donors. This table comes from immunoSEQ multiplex PCR, and its TCRdb copy is limited to in-frame clones, with some not included. The sample consists of some 150,000 clones, around 65% of them appearing once. The sequenced sample was PBMCs. The receptors were gathered from a woman aged 25 to 45 in good health and CMV-seropositive. Both conserved end residues are trimmed from each CDR3.

j_call: TRBJ1-1; cdr3_length: 12; v_call: TRBV11-3; cdr3_aa: ASRPPGQGERAF
j_call: TRBJ2-6; cdr3_length: 16; v_call: TRBV9; cdr3_aa: ASSPNYYTVSGANVLT
j_call: TRBJ1-1; cdr3_length: 11; v_call: TRBV10-2; cdr3_aa: ASSDYSYTEAF
j_call: TRBJ2-5; cdr3_length: 13; v_call: TRBV5-1; cdr3_aa: ASSLTGAIGETQY
j_call: TRBJ2-3; cdr3_length: 13; v_call: TRBV6-5; cdr3_aa: ASSLGQVATDTQY
j_call: TRBJ1-4; cdr3_length: 13; v_call: TRBV4-1; cdr3_aa: ASSQDDRGGEKLF
j_call: NA; cdr3_length: 12; v_call: TRBV25-1; cdr3_aa: ASTKPGTGGEQY
j_call: TRBJ1-1; cdr3_length: 13; v_call: TRBV27; cdr3_aa: ASSFRDRGNTEAF
j_call: TRBJ1-5; cdr3_length: 13; v_call: TRBV2; cdr3_aa: ASSDTRATTQPQH
j_call: TRBJ2-7; cdr3_length: 12; v_call: TRBV7-6; cdr3_aa: ASSLEGNYYEQY
j_call: TRBJ1-4; cdr3_length: 13; v_call: TRBV19; cdr3_aa: ASSIDMAVNEKLF
j_call: TRBJ2-4; cdr3_length: 12; v_call: TRBV5-4; cdr3_aa: ASSPGQGPNIQY
j_call: TRBJ2-3; cdr3_length: 16; v_call: TRBV4-2; cdr3_aa: ASSPRPRLAGSTDTQY
j_call: TRBJ1-1; cdr3_length: 14; v_call: TRBV28; cdr3_aa: ASRYGGGQPNTEAF
j_call: TRBJ2-2; cdr3_length: 15; v_call: TRBV6-4; cdr3_aa: ASSGGEQPPNTGELF
j_call: TRBJ2-3; cdr3_length: 12; v_call: TRBV28; cdr3_aa: ASSILPSTDTQY
j_call: TRBJ2-5; cdr3_length: 14; v_call: TRBV28; cdr3_aa: ASRPDFSGGQETQY
j_call: TRBJ2-1; cdr3_length: 13; v_call: TRBV6-5; cdr3_aa: ASIKARDFQGDWF
j_call: TRBJ2-3; cdr3_length: 15; v_call: TRBV2; cdr3_aa: ASSDRGLAGLGDTQY
j_call: TRBJ2-1; cdr3_length: 14; v_call: TRBV7-2; cdr3_aa: ASSLGLAGGGNEQF
j_call: TRBJ2-2; cdr3_length: 12; v_call: TRBV29-1; cdr3_aa: SVKRDRGPGELF
j_call: TRBJ2-7; cdr3_length: 13; v_call: TRBV11-1; cdr3_aa: ASSSLLLVSYEQY
j_call: TRBJ1-6; cdr3_length: 17; v_call: TRBV15; cdr3_aa: ATSRGRGPTGQYNSPLH
j_call: TRBJ2-3; cdr3_length: 9; v_call: TRBV5-6; cdr3_aa: ASSYSNTQY
j_call: TRBJ1-1; cdr3_length: 10; v_call: TRBV5-1; cdr3_aa: ASSLEGAGAF
j_call: TRBJ1-4; cdr3_length: 11; v_call: TRBV10-3; cdr3_aa: AISQGLNEKLF
j_call: NA; cdr3_length: 12; v_call: TRBV29-1; cdr3_aa: SVVGDRELDEQY
j_call: TRBJ2-1; cdr3_length: 14; v_call: TRBV7-8; cdr3_aa: ASSPRRGPSYNEQF
j_call: TRBJ2-7; cdr3_length: 14; v_call: TRBV5-1; cdr3_aa: ASSLVFWGGRNEQY
j_call: TRBJ2-1; cdr3_length: 14; v_call: TRBV10-1; cdr3_aa: ASSESGLAGDEEQF
j_call: TRBJ1-5; cdr3_length: 13; v_call: TRBV6-6; cdr3_aa: ASRSGGAITQPQH
j_call: TRBJ1-1; cdr3_length: 12; v_call: TRBV19; cdr3_aa: ASSDSYMNTEAF